This T cell receptor (beta chain) was recorded in a study of T-cell memory formation after mild COVID-19. Across the study: Across donors, TCR clusters were largely donor specific. The study's findings and limits: Largely, contracting CD4+ clones fell within CM and EM, and contracting CD8+ clones within EMRA.

TCRdb fed the 5' RACE reads into MiXCR, producing one record per CDR3 protein. The sample has 350,000 to 450,000 distinct CDR3 sequences; approximately 15% are singletons. Germline CDR1 SGHAT, CDR2 FQNNGV. V was cut by 1 base and J by 9 bases, with 10 bases left in between. This CDR3 comprises 14 residues. As regards this clonotype: Its target is unknown.

Sequenced material: PBMCs or a T cell subset sorted from them (not recorded which). This TCR was sampled from a man between 18 and 29 years old who had mild COVID-19 (a few samples of this study predate the infection). Cell type and time point are not known. The chain employs TRBV11-2 and TRBJ1-6, with no clear D. The CDR3 here is CASSLGPGGSPLHF. CDR3 DNA: TGTGCCAGCAGCTTAGGACCGGGAGGTTCACCCCTCCACTTT. The variable domain in full, with the rest retrieved from reference TRBV11-2 and TRBJ1-6, is EAGVAQSPRYKIIEKRQSVAFWCNPISGHATLYWYQQILGQGPKLLIQFQNNGVVDDSQLPKDRFSAERLKGVDSTLKIQPAKLEDSAVYLCASSLGPGGSPLHFGNGTRLTVT.